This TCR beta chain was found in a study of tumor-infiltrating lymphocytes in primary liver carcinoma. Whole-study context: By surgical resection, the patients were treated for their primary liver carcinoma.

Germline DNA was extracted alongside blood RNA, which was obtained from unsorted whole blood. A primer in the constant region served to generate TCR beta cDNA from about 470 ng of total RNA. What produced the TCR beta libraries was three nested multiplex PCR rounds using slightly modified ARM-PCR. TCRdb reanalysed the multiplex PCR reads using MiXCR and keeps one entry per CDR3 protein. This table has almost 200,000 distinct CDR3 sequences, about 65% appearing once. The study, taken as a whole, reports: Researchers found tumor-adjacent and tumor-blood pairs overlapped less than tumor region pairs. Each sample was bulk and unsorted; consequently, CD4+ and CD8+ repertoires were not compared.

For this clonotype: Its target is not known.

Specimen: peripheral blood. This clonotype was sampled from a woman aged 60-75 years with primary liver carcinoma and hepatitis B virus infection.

CDR3 loop: CAWGSSVGTDTQYF. In DNA, the CDR3 is TGTGCCTGGGGCTCTAGCGTTGGCACAGATACGCAGTATTTT. This chain connects TRBV30 to TRBJ2-3; D might be TRBD2 (6 bases). V lost 5 bases and J 1 base, leaving 13 bases between the germline ends. The CDR3 length is 14 residues. The germline gives CDR1 GTSNPN, CDR2 SVGIG (reference sequence).